The present T cell receptor (beta chain) was sequenced within a study of blood T cell repertoires in COVID-19. About the study: Specimens from acute and convalescent COVID-19 originated in the United States, Italy and Spain.

This CDR3 has 13 residues. V dropped 7 bases and J dropped 1; count of bases not matched to a gene: 5. The germline V gene encodes CDR1 SGHRS and CDR2 YFSETQ. The repertoire was sequenced with immunoSEQ multiplex PCR; TCRdb's copy has only in-frame clones and lacks some. The sample contains a few hundred thousand clones, approximately 86% of which appear only once. Sequenced sample: peripheral blood. The chain joins TRBV5-1 to TRBJ2-7; 7 nucleotides agree with TRBD1. The sequence came from a man aged 60-69 years with acute or convalescent COVID-19. Here the CDR3 DNA reads TGCGCCAGCTCTAACAGGGGTTCCTACGAGCAGTACTTC. Residues: CASSNRGSYEQYF.